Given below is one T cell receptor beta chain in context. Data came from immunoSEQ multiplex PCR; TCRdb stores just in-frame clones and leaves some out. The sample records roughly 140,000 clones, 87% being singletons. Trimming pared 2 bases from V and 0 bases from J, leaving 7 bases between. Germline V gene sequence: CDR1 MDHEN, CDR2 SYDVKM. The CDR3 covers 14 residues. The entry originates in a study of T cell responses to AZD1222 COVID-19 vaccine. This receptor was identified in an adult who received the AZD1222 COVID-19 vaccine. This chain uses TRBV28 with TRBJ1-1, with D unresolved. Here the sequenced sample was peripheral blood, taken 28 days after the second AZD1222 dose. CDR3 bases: TGTGCCAGCAGTTTAGTTGGCATGAACACTGAAGCTTTCTTT. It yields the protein CASSLVGMNTEAFF.